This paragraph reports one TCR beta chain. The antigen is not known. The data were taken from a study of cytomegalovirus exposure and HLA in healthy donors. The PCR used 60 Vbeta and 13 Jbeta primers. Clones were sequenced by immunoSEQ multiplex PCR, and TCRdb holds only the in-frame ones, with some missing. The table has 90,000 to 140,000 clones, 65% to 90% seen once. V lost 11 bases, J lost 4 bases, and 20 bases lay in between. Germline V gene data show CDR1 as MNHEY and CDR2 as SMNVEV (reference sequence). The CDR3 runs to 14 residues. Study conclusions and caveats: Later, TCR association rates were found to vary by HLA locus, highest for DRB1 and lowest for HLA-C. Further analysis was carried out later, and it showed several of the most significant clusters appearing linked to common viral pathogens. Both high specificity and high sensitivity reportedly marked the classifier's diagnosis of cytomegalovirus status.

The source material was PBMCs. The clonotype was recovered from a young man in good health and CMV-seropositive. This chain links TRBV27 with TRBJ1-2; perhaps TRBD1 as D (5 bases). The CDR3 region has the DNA TGTGCCCGATACTGGACACGGCGAGTCTATGGCTACACCTTC. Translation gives CARYWTRRVYGYTF.